The source of this TCR beta chain is a study of T cells in Graves' hyperthyroidism and ophthalmopathy. Patients with uncontrolled infections, other autoimmune diseases, pregnancy or lactation were excluded. PBMCs came from 10 ml fresh peripheral blood. What was amplified from RNA transcripts were TCR beta CDR3 regions. TCR CDR3 underwent first-round RT-PCR with the HTBI primer set. MiXCR, run by TCRdb on the multiplex PCR reads, gives a single entry per CDR3 protein. The sample holds approximately 600,000 distinct CDR3 sequences, 13% to 15% seen once. This CDR3 spans 16 amino acids. CDR1 and CDR2 (germline): SGDLS, YYNGEE. V gave up 3 bases and J gave up 4 bases; unmatched junction bases: 4.

The specimen sequenced was blood. The receptor comes from a woman aged 18-29 years with Graves' ophthalmopathy. This chain joins TRBV9 and TRBJ2-3; 14 nucleotides align to TRBD2. The CDR3, as DNA: TGTGCCAGCAGCGAGGGACTAGCGGGAGCAGCAGATACGCAGTATTTT. This codes for CASSEGLAGAADTQYF.